This T cell receptor beta chain was recovered during a study of T cells in Graves' hyperthyroidism and ophthalmopathy (dated by TCRdb to the late 2010s). With regard to the full study: Peripheral blood was collected at initial diagnosis, before any treatment. The approximately 100 discovery patients were randomly split 7:3 into training and test sets. The study also compared thyroid tissue and blood T-cell repertoires from roughly 6 Graves' hyperthyroidism patients. Prospective prediction of ophthalmopathy was tested in an independent validation cohort of approximately 19 hyperthyroidism patients and approximately 17 patients who later progressed to ophthalmopathy. After blood sampling, hyperthyroidism patients were treated with methimazole at a starting dose of 30 mg daily, and ophthalmopathy patients were treated with high-dose intravenous methylprednisolone. To identify TCR V-J signatures that set the groups apart, the researchers used a discovery cohort of 100 patients, made up of approximately 43 with Graves' ophthalmopathy and some 55 with stable Graves' hyperthyroidism. TCR Vbeta CDR3 sequencing of approximately 140 peripheral blood samples (approximately 44 ophthalmopathy, roughly 74 hyperthyroidism and roughly 17 progressor patients) is reported in the paper.

On the study overall, not on this receptor specifically: A model built on a 13 V-J signature distinguished ophthalmopathy from stable hyperthyroidism, reaching over 85% sensitivity and about 81% specificity in cross-validation and 80%/75% in testing. During validation, the model predicted progression to ophthalmopathy a median of approximately six months ahead of onset, with around 65% sensitivity and about 75% specificity. No statistical method was used to set the sample size in advance, and investigators knew the group allocation. Blood samples also contained most of the expanded thyroid clonotypes (frequency above 0.001), which suggests that blood repertoires may reflect thyroid immune responses.

Amplification of TCR beta CDR3 regions was carried out from RNA transcripts. The TCR CDR3 was subjected to a first round of RT-PCR using the HTBI primer set and the Qiagen OneStep RT-PCR kit. A second multiplex PCR round built the libraries, followed by size selection and purification. The libraries were sequenced on an Illumina HiSeq2000 using paired-end 100 bp reads. Per the authors' processing: SOAPnuke was used to process the raw data, throwing out any read that contained adapters or uncalled bases, had a mean Phred below 15, or lacked an exact constant-primer or identifier match. COPE v1.2.5 was used to merge the high-quality paired reads, and each unique nucleotide sequence was defined as a clonotype. MiTCR v1.1 was used to align clonotypes to the IMGT TRBV, TRBD and TRBJ reference segments. The analysis included only V-J combinations with a frequency above 0.0001, which together covered roughly 99% of the repertoires. The TCS score was defined as the ratio of F50 (clonal expansion) to E x V (chaos), calculated using BLOSUM62-based TCRdist between CDR3 peptides within each V-J. Welch's t-statistics and random forest reduced around 510 V-J features to 13, which were used in a naive Bayes classifier (R e1071). The similarity between thyroid and blood repertoires was quantified using the Morisita-Horn index. TCRdb took the public reads, trimmed them with fastp at Q25, ran MiXCR for clone calling and kept in-frame beta chains. Every distinct CDR3 protein forms one entry, paired with its most common genes and DNA. TCRdb's processing, not the authors', yielded these V and J calls. The sample table lists roughly 710,000 distinct CDR3 sequences, approximately 36% of them with a count of one. The top ten clones comprise 31% of the sample.

Stable Graves' hyperthyroidism was defined as the absence of progression to ophthalmopathy over 18 months of follow-up. Hyperthyroidism patients were aged 18 to 65 years and newly diagnosed, with disease duration of less than 2 months. Any patient with an uncontrolled infection, another autoimmune disease, pregnancy or lactation was excluded. Diagnoses were established on the basis of clinical symptoms, serum thyroxine and TRAb, thyroid ultrasound, and orbital computed tomography. PBMCs were separated from roughly 10 ml of fresh peripheral blood using Ficoll-Paque density gradient centrifugation. Trizol reagent was used to extract total RNA, and RNA quality was then checked on an Agilent 2100 Bioanalyzer. This clonotype was counted a few times. Its recognized antigen is unknown. Base qualities are missing; no much larger clone stands one base away. The source material was blood. The TCR comes from a woman aged 40 to 50 with Graves' hyperthyroidism.

The sequenced DNA: TGTGCCAGTAGGGATCGAGACAGGGGGATTGAAGCTTTCTTT. It translates as CASRDRDRGIEAFF. This chain joins TRBV19 to TRBJ1-1; TRBD1 aligns with 9 central bases. For CDR1 and CDR2, the germline V gene (reference sequence) lists LNHDA and SQIVND. At the junction V is shortened by 6 bases and J by 7 bases; bases outside the gene matches: 9. The CDR3 measures 14 amino acids from cysteine to phenylalanine. Only CDR3 DNA remains: 42 bases, in frame from the first base.